Listed below are T cell receptor beta chains from one sample, sequenced in a study of T cell repertoires in cytomegalovirus infection. For these receptors, no antigen is known. Each CDR3 protein is one row after TCRdb ran MiXCR on the reads. The sample gives under 350,000 distinct CDR3 sequences, less than 25% of which show up once; 15% to 20% is in the top ten. The sample was cultured PBMCs, taken from culture after CMV antigen stimulation. These receptors were obtained from a human donor in good health (CMV status not recorded). Some clones in this sample may be carry-over from other donors' samples. Each CDR3 is given without its conserved first and last residue. Fields, in order: V gene, J gene, CDR3 length, CDR3 protein.

TRBV27	TRBJ2-3	14	ASSPPRQGPPDTQY
TRBV7-2	TRBJ2-1	14	ASSPRAGVYHNEQF
TRBV10-3	TRBJ2-7	13	AISKIAGGEYEQY
TRBV7-6	TRBJ1-5	12	ASSPGPLSQPQH
TRBV6-2/TRBV6-3	TRBJ1-1	14	ASSTKGGRWYTEAF
TRBV4-3	TRBJ2-3	12	ASSQEDFTDTQY
TRBV12-3/TRBV12-4	TRBJ2-2	12	ASSLLAGAPELF
TRBV7-9	TRBJ2-1	14	ASSRAEGSGKDEQF
TRBV12-3/TRBV12-4	TRBJ2-5	11	ASSFIRPETQY
TRBV6-2/TRBV6-3	TRBJ2-3	11	ASSYERLAGAY
TRBV7-2	TRBJ2-1	14	ASSLQGLADYNEQF
TRBV4-3	TRBJ1-1	11	ASSQATGTEAF
TRBV20-1	TRBJ2-1	13	SASLARGSYNEQF
TRBV4-1	TRBJ1-1	11	ASSQVVNTEAF
TRBV28	TRBJ1-6	12	ASSLSNLFPTLH
TRBV19	TRBJ2-1	13	ASNHVGTGSNEQF
TRBV6-1	TRBJ1-1	12	ASERTGRGTEAF
TRBV14	TRBJ2-1	14	ASSQLAGMRNNEQF
TRBV7-9	TRBJ1-1	14	ASSSVRGQADTEAF
TRBV19	TRBJ1-5	13	ASSSLAGPYQPQH
TRBV7-7	TRBJ2-1	11	ASSSQQSNEQF
TRBV7-8	TRBJ2-1	15	ASSLERDPKFIYEQF
TRBV5-4	TRBJ2-1	10	AIYTGGDEQF
TRBV7-8	TRBJ1-1	15	ASSFLAVGIQYTEAF
TRBV23-1	TRBJ2-3	12	ASSRAEVPDTQY
TRBV5-1	TRBJ1-1	12	ASSFDSWNTEAF
TRBV9	TRBJ1-1	11	ASSVARNTEAF
TRBV7-9	TRBJ2-1	15	ASSSLTSKGGRNEQF
TRBV6-2/TRBV6-3	TRBJ2-5	14	ASSSQRQGWKETQY
TRBV10-3	TRBJ1-1	12	AISGTGKGTEAF
TRBV7-6	TRBJ2-1	14	ASSLAMGGGYNEQF
TRBV12-5	TRBJ2-5	13	ASGSGTGVSETQY
TRBV7-8	TRBJ2-2	12	ASSLRPVGGELF
TRBV12-3/TRBV12-4	TRBJ2-2	18	ASSSRPGTSGSRGTGELF
TRBV27	TRBJ2-3	11	ASSLWWADTQY
TRBV7-6	TRBJ2-1	16	ASSLGTSGVGSYNEQF
TRBV24-1	TRBJ2-1	15	ATSDFGTGTFRHKQF
TRBV19	TRBJ2-1	11	ASRLAGYNEQF
TRBV5-4	TRBJ2-5	11	ASSYRQAVAQY
TRBV7-6	TRBJ1-1	13	ASRKVGGGSSEAF